Listed below are T cell receptor beta chains from one sample, sequenced in a study of Japanese encephalitis immunity and Zika vaccine responses. In TCRdb, the 5' RACE reads were re-called with MiXCR into one record per CDR3 protein. The repertoire consists of about 600 distinct CDR3 sequences, with approximately 2.4% occurring once and the leading ten covering 15% to 25%. The sample in question was antigen-activated CD4+ T cells from blood, cultured, obtained during a Zika inactivated vaccine study. The source of these receptors is an adult woman who received an inactivated Zika virus vaccine. CDR3s include the opening cysteine and the closing phenylalanine or tryptophan. D genes are given only for firm matches. A clone size is listed for some rows: how often the clone was seen (once, few, many), or a class if it is expanded.

J | D | size | V | DNA | CDR3
TRBJ2-7 | . | medium-sized | TRBV9 | TGTGCCAGCAGCGTCGGGGGCTTTAGCTCCTACGAGCAGTACTTC | CASSVGGFSSYEQYF
TRBJ1-4 | TRBD1 | many | TRBV30 | TGTGCCTGGAGGGACAGGGGCCTTTCGAGACTGTTTTTT | CAWRDRGLSRLFF
TRBJ2-1 | . | large | TRBV6-6 | TGTGCCAGCAGTTATGTCGGGATTGAGCAGTTCTTC | CASSYVGIEQFF
TRBJ2-2 | . | large | TRBV9 | TGTGCCAGCAGCTCTGGGAGGTGGTCTCGGCGGTCCACCGGGGAGCTGTTTTTT | CASSSGRWSRRSTGELFF
TRBJ2-7 | TRBD2 | large | TRBV20-1 | TGCAGTGCGAGTGAGCGGATGGCGGGAGTCGAGCAGTACTTC | CSASERMAGVEQYF
TRBJ1-6 | . | medium-sized | TRBV7-9 | TGTGCCAGCAGCTTCGAGACTAACCATTCACCCCTCCACTTT | CASSFETNHSPLHF
TRBJ2-1 | . | large | TRBV5-5 | TGTGCCAGCAGCTTGTTTCCTGGGTGGGGACTCGATAATGAGCAGTTCTTC | CASSLFPGWGLDNEQFF
TRBJ2-1 | TRBD2 | large | TRBV7-3 | TGTGCCAGCAGCTCGCAAGCGGGAGGGCCTAATGAGCAGTTCTTC | CASSSQAGGPNEQFF
TRBJ2-7 | TRBD1 | many | TRBV28 | TGTGCCACCCAGGGGGCCGGGACAAACTCCTACGAGCAGTACTTC | CATQGAGTNSYEQYF
TRBJ2-3 | . | large | TRBV3-1 | TGTGCCAGCAGCCAACGATCTGGTACAGATACGCAGTATTTT | CASSQRSGTDTQYF
TRBJ2-2 | . | few | TRBV7-3 | TGTGCCAGCAGCTCCAAACCTAGGGGGTTTAGCACCGGGGAGCTGTTTTTT | CASSSKPRGFSTGELFF
TRBJ2-2 | . | large | TRBV6-5 | TGTGCCAGCAGTTACTCGAGGGTAGTCGGGGAGCTGTTTTTT | CASSYSRVVGELFF
TRBJ2-5 | TRBD2 | large | TRBV7-3 | TGTGCCAGCAGCCCCGGGGGGGGCCAAGAGACCCAGTACTTC | CASSPGGGQETQYF
TRBJ1-5 | . | . | TRBV5-6 | TGTGCCAGCAGCTACGTAGGGAATCAGCCCCAGCATTTT | CASSYVGNQPQHF
TRBJ1-1 | . | large | TRBV3-1 | TGTGCCAGCAGCCAAGTACAGTCCAACACTGAAGCTTTCTTT | CASSQVQSNTEAFF
TRBJ1-5 | TRBD1 | medium-sized | TRBV6-6 | TGTGCCAGCAGTTACGTAACCAACAGGGGGCTCGAGAATCAGCCCCAGCATTTT | CASSYVTNRGLENQPQHF
TRBJ2-1 | . | medium-sized | TRBV11-1 | TGTGCCAGCAGCCCTAGGCTCTACAATGAGCAGTTCTTC | CASSPRLYNEQFF
TRBJ2-7 | . | large | TRBV6-6 | TGTGCCAGCAGTGACAAGGGGGAGAGCTCCTACGAGCAGTACTTC | CASSDKGESSYEQYF
TRBJ2-5 | . | large | TRBV6-5 | TGTGCCAGCAGTTACTCGGGCAGTATAGAGACCCAGTACTTC | CASSYSGSIETQYF
TRBJ1-1 | TRBD1 | few | TRBV7-3 | TGTGCCAGCAGCCCCGGAACACGGACAGGGTTATTGACTGAAGCTTTCTTT | CASSPGTRTGLLTEAFF
TRBJ2-4 | TRBD2 | large | TRBV28 | TGTGCCAGCAGTCCTAGACTAGCGGCTGGTGACATTCAGTACTTC | CASSPRLAAGDIQYF
TRBJ1-2 | . | many | TRBV18 | TGTGCCAGCTCACCACAGGGGGAGTATGGCTACACCTTC | CASSPQGEYGYTF
TRBJ2-7 | . | medium-sized | TRBV6-5 | TGTGCCAGCAGTTACCCCTCGGACGGGGCCTACGAGCAGTACTTC | CASSYPSDGAYEQYF
TRBJ2-3 | . | . | TRBV3-1 | TGTGCCAGCAGCCAACGCACGGGCACAGATACGCAGTATTTT | CASSQRTGTDTQYF
TRBJ2-1 | . | large | TRBV7-2 | TGTGCCAGCAGCCCTTCTCTTGGTAGCCCCTCCTACAATGAGCAGTTCTTC | CASSPSLGSPSYNEQFF
TRBJ1-6 | TRBD1 | many | TRBV6-6 | TGTGCCAGCAGTTACCGGGGAGGGACAGGGGTCCCATTGGGATCACCCCTCCACTTT | CASSYRGGTGVPLGSPLHF
TRBJ2-4 | . | large | TRBV6-6 | TGTGCCGCCTCAATCGCACAGGGCACCAAAAACATTCAGTACTTC | CAASIAQGTKNIQYF
TRBJ2-3 | TRBD1 | few | TRBV6-5 | TGTGCCAGCCGCATTGACAGGGTTGGAGATACGCAGTATTTT | CASRIDRVGDTQYF
TRBJ1-2 | . | medium-sized | TRBV20-1 | TGCAGTGCTAGATTCGGCGGAAGATATGGCTACACCTTC | CSARFGGRYGYTF
TRBJ2-1 | TRBD2 | large | TRBV5-1 | TGCGCCAGCAGCTTCGGGGGGTACAATGAGCAGTTCTTC | CASSFGGYNEQFF
TRBJ2-7 | . | medium-sized | TRBV19 | TGTGCCAGTAGTATGGCAGGACTCTACGAGCAGTACTTC | CASSMAGLYEQYF
TRBJ2-7 | . | . | TRBV28 | TGTGCCAGCATGTACATGGGTACCTTCGAGCAGTACTTC | CASMYMGTFEQYF
TRBJ2-7 | . | medium-sized | TRBV20-1 | TGCAGTGCCCAACTCCTAGAGAGCTCCTACGAGCAGTACTTC | CSAQLLESSYEQYF